These 5 T cell receptor beta chains came from one sample sequenced in a study of T-cell memory formation after mild COVID-19. Each CDR3 protein gets one entry after TCRdb re-called the 5' RACE reads with MiXCR. Among approximately 290,000 distinct CDR3 sequences listed, less than 9.5% were seen once. Sequenced input: PBMCs or a T cell subset sorted from them (not recorded which). The receptors derive from a man younger than 35 who had mild COVID-19 (a few samples of this study predate the infection). Cell type and time point are not known.

There are a few counts of this clonotype. This chain uses TRBV5-1 with TRBJ1-1; possible D gene TRBD1, 6 bases. Germline-derived CDR1 and CDR2 are SGHRS and YFSETQ. Trimming pared 0 bases from V and 6 bases from J, leaving 18 bases between. The CDR3 runs 16 residues. Here the CDR3 reads CASSLDGQPRVPEAFF. Written as DNA, the CDR3 is TGCGCCAGCAGCTTGGATGGACAGCCAAGGGTCCCTGAAGCTTTCTTT.

The sample holds a few counts of this clonotype. The rearrangement uses TRBV7-2 and TRBJ2-5, with 11 bases identical to TRBD2. This CDR3 has 19 amino acids. V was clipped by 5 bases and J by 2 bases; unmatched bases: 16. Looked up from germline, CDR1 is SGHTA and CDR2 is FQGNSA. CDR3 coding DNA: TGTGCCAGCAGCCAGAGGCCTAGCGGGGGGCCAACTAGACAAGAGACCCAGTACTTC. It translates to CASSQRPSGGPTRQETQYF.

This clonotype was observed a few times. The rearrangement joins TRBV14 to TRBJ2-6; a possible D gene is TRBD1 (6 bases). The germline V gene has CDR1 SGHDN and CDR2 FVKESK. CDR3 length equals 16 residues. The V end was cut by 4 bases, the J end by 0 bases, with 10 bases between. CDR3 region: CASSRGRFSGANVLTF. The CDR3 DNA reads TGTGCCAGCAGCCGGGGGCGGTTCTCTGGGGCCAACGTCCTGACTTTC.

This clonotype was observed at least ten times. V usage is TRBV5-1 and J usage is TRBJ2-2; D gene unclear. Germline V gives CDR1 SGHRS, CDR2 YFSETQ. This CDR3 comprises 15 residues. V dropped 0 bases and J dropped 3 bases, with 9 bases sitting between them. The CDR3 spells CASSLEVVDTGELFF. DNA of the CDR3: TGCGCCAGCAGCTTGGAGGTAGTCGACACCGGGGAGCTGTTTTTT.

The V and J genes are TRBV6-5 and TRBJ2-7; either TRBD1 or TRBD2 may fit D (5 bases each). Trimming left V 5 bases short and J 6 bases short, with 17 bases between. The CDR3 has 14 residues. Germline CDR1 reads MNHEY; CDR2 reads SVGAGI. The CDR3 nucleotides are TGTGCCAGCAGTATAGTACTAGGGGTAGGCGAGCAGTACTTC. Encoded protein: CASSIVLGVGEQYF.